A single TCR beta chain is shown here with its context. The antigen remains undetermined. The sample belongs to a study of T cell responses to AZD1222 COVID-19 vaccine. Produced via immunoSEQ multiplex PCR; TCRdb's table is partial and in-frame only. The repertoire holds some 170,000 clones, with approximately 90% as singletons. The CDR3 is made up of 13 amino acids. The germline gives CDR1 SGHDT, CDR2 YYEEEE. V was trimmed by 4 bases and J by 7 bases, leaving 12 bases between them. Overall study results and limits: Most donors were white British and more were female, and clonal diversity was possibly underestimated. Baseline seropositivity occurred in only a handful of AZD1222 recipients. Increased Spike-specific TCR breadth and depth were observed after two AZD1222 doses. Spike-wide vaccine-associated CD4 TCRs dominated at 160-218 and 743-854.

The sample was peripheral blood, taken 28 days after the second dose of the MenACWY control vaccine. The receptor comes from an adult who received the MenACWY meningococcal vaccine as a control. V and J are TRBV5-6 and TRBJ1-5; the D gene is possibly TRBD1 (6 bases). The CDR3 sequence is CASSATGRQPQHF. DNA for the CDR3: TGTGCCAGCAGCGCCACAGGGAGGCAGCCCCAGCATTTT. The variable domain in full, with the rest retrieved from reference TRBV5-6 and TRBJ1-5, is DAGVTQSPTHLIKTRGQQVTLRCSPKSGHDTVSWYQQALGQGPQFIFQYYEEEERQRGNFPDRFSGHQFPNYSSELNVNALLLGDSALYLCASSATGRQPQHFGDGTRLSIL.